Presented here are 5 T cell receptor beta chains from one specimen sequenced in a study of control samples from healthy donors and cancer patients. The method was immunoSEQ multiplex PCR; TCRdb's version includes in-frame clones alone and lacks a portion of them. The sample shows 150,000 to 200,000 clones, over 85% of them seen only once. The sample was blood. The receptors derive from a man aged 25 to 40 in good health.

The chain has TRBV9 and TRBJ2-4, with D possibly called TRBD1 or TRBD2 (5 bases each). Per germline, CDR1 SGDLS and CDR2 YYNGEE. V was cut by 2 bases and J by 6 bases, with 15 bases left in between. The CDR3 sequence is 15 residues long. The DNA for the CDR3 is TGTGCCAGCAGCGTGGCCGGGGCCCAGATAAACATTCAGTACTTC. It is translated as CASSVAGAQINIQYF.

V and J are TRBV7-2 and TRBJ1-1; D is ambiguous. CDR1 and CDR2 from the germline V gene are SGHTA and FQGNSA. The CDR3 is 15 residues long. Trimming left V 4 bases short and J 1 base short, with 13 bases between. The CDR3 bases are TGTGCCAGCAGCTCGCTGGGCGTGAGGAACACTGAAGCTTTCTTT. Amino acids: CASSSLGVRNTEAFF.

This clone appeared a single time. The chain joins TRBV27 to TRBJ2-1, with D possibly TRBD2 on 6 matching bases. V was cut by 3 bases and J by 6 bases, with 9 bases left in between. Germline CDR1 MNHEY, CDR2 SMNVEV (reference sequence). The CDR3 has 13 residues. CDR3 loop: CASSFPGVNEQFF. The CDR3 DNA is TGTGCCAGCAGTTTTCCGGGAGTCAATGAGCAGTTCTTC.

For the CDR3, the DNA is TGTGCCAGCAGCTTAGATGGAATAGAGCCCCAGCATTTT. Its protein is CASSLDGIEPQHF. This chain connects TRBV7-9 to TRBJ1-5, with D unresolved. V dropped 1 base and J dropped 8 bases, with 9 bases sitting between them. CDR1 and CDR2 from the germline V gene are SEHNR and FQNEAQ (reference sequence). The CDR3 loop spans 13 amino acids.

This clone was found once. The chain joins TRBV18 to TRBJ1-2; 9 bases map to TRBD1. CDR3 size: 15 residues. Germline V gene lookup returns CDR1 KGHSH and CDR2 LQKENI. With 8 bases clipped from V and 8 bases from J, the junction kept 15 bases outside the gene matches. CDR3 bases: TGTGCCAGCACCCCCAGACAGGGGGAAGGTAAAGGCTACACCTTC. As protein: CASTPRQGEGKGYTF. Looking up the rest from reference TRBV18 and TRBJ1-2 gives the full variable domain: NAGVMQNPRHLVRRRGQEARLRCSPMKGHSHVYWYRQLPEEGLKFMVYLQKENIIDESGMPKERFSAEFPKEGPSILRIQQVVRGDSAAYFCASTPRQGEGKGYTFGSGTRLTVV.